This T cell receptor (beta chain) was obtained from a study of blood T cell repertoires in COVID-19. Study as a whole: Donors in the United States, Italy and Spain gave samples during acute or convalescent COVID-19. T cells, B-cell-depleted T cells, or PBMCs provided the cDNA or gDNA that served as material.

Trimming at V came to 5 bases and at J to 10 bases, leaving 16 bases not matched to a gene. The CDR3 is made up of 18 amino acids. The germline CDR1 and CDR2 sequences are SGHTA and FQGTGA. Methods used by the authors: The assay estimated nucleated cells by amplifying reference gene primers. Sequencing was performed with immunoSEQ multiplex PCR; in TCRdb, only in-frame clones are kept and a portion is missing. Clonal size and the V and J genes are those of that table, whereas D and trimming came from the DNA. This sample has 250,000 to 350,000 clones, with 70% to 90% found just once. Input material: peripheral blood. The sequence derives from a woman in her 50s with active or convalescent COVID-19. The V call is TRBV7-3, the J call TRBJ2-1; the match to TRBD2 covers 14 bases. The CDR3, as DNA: TGTGCCAGCAGCCCACAAGGGAGACTAGCGGGAGGGATCGGGGAGCAGTTCTTC. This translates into CASSPQGRLAGGIGEQFF.